This T cell receptor beta chain was captured in a study of cytomegalovirus exposure and HLA in healthy donors. The PCR used 60 Vbeta and 13 Jbeta primers. Method: immunoSEQ multiplex PCR; TCRdb's copy keeps in-frame clones and lacks some. This sample's table reports 45,000 to 50,000 clones. The receptor's source is a male donor in good health and CMV-seronegative. Sequenced material: PBMCs.

CDR3 sequence: CASSYSSRSYEQYF. DNA of the CDR3: TGTGCCAGCAGTTACTCATCCCGTTCCTACGAGCAGTACTTC. The chain has TRBV6-5 and TRBJ2-7; D gene unclear. V gave up 0 bases and J gave up 1 base, with 7 bases separating them. The CDR3 is 14 residues long. The germline V gene encodes CDR1 MNHEY and CDR2 SVGAGI.